Reported below is one T cell receptor beta chain. Which antigen it targets is not known. The sample holds no much larger clone one base away, and base qualities are not on file. The data originate from a study of blood T cell repertoires in COVID-19 (dated by TCRdb to 2019 to 2021). Regarding the research as a whole: Samples from collaborators originated in the United States, Italy and Spain and spanned both the acute and convalescent phases of COVID-19. Where HLA class I and class II types were available, the types were taken from metadata supplied by the sample provider, not from assay-based typing. Nearly every sample came with metadata listing a de-identified subject ID, COVID-19 status, age in years and sex. The dataset comprised deeply sampled blood TCRbeta repertoires from subjects exposed to, actively infected with, or recovered from COVID-19. The prospective study material was composed of cDNA or gDNA derived from T cells, B-cell-depleted T cells, or PBMCs. A freely available public database, intended as a resource for researchers studying the immune response to SARS-CoV-2, is where the repertoires were released. The samples were drawn from two sources: the first 160 participants of the ongoing ImmuneRACE study, and some 1,300 subjects contributed by 6 global collaborators. Overall study results and their limits: The amount of clinical and demographic metadata varied by source and participant and was provided uncurated.

Trimming accounts for 5 bases at V and 9 bases at J, while the number of junction bases matched to no gene is 3. From cysteine to phenylalanine, the CDR3 is 12 amino acids long. The sequence is cut down to CDR3 DNA, 36 bases in frame from base 1. Looking up the germline V gene yields CDR1 SGHVS and CDR2 FNYEAQ. In the prospective study, participants were roughly 18 to 95 years old, resided in about two dozen geographic areas of the United States, and were enrolled through a virtual design. In the prospective study, cohorts were assigned on the basis of participant-reported clinical history obtained from a screening survey and a study questionnaire. ImmuneRACE Cohort 3 recovered participants were defined by two consecutive negative NP/OP PCR tests, healthcare professional clearance, or symptom resolution. In the prospective study, whole blood, serum and a nasopharyngeal or oropharyngeal swab were collected from each participant by mobile phlebotomists. Prospective study participants could optionally give additional blood draws and questionnaires over a roughly two-month period. Blood samples from the prospective study were shipped frozen or at room temperature prior to DNA extraction.

TCRbeta CDR3 regions were amplified from genomic DNA using the immunoSEQ Assay, a bias-controlled multiplex PCR. The original pipeline was this. The number of nucleated cells in each sample was estimated from the amplification of reference gene primers within the assay. To quantify the absolute abundance of each unique TCRbeta CDR3 rearrangement, sequence reads were collapsed and filtered. For each sample, productive Simpson clonality was calculated as the square root of Simpson's diversity index over productive rearrangements. TCRdb carries this immuneACCESS record with in-frame sequences only. Its versions omit some clonotypes, under half of them owing to an unresolved V gene in the studies checked, with the rest unexplained. The V and J calls and clone size are taken from that table; D and trimming were inferred from the DNA. The table for this sample lists roughly 310,000 clones; 90% of them were counted only once. Of the sample, 2% to 3% falls within the top ten clones.

The V gene is TRBV7-6 and the J gene is TRBJ2-1; 8 central nucleotides agree with TRBD1. The sequence was collected from a man aged 60-69 years who had recovered from COVID-19. The sample was PBMCs or T cells enriched from blood (not recorded which). The CDR3 sequence is CASSPTGVEQFF. The bases are TGTGCCAGCAGCCCGACAGGGGTTGAGCAGTTCTTC.